Below, one T cell receptor beta chain is given with its context. Between the trimmed V and J ends, which lost 1 base and 2 bases, there was a span of 11 bases. Germline V gene sequence: CDR1 SGHTA, CDR2 FQGTGA. The CDR3 spans 15 residues. The data originate from a study of blood T cell repertoires in COVID-19. Study overall: COVID-19 samples, acute and convalescent, were from the United States, Italy and Spain. Sample material is recorded as cDNA or gDNA derived from T cells, B-cell-depleted T cells, or PBMCs.

As handled by the study authors: Reference gene primer amplification in the assay estimated nucleated cell counts. The protocol was immunoSEQ multiplex PCR, while the TCRdb copy is restricted to in-frame clones and leaves out a portion. That table is the source of V, J and clone size, and D and trimming were worked out from the DNA. The sample contains 95,000 to 150,000 clones, over 75% of which appear only once. The chain uses TRBV7-3 and TRBJ1-1; D gene unclear. Input material: peripheral blood. The sequence was collected from a man in his fifties or sixties with acute or convalescent COVID-19. The CDR3 spells CASSLKGRTNTEAFF. The CDR3 region has the DNA TGTGCCAGCAGCTTAAAGGGCAGGACTAACACTGAAGCTTTCTTT.